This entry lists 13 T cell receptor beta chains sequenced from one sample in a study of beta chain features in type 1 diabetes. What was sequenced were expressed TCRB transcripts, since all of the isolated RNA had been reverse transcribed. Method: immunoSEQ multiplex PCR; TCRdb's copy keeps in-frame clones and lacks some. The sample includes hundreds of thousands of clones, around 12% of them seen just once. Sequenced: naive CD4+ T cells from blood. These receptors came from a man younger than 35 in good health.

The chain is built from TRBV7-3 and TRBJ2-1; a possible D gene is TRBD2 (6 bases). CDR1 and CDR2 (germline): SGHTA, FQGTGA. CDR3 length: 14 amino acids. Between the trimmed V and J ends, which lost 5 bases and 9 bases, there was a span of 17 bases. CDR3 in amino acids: CASSDRASEGEQFF. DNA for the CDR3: TGTGCCAGCAGCGATAGGGCTAGCGAGGGTGAGCAGTTCTTC.

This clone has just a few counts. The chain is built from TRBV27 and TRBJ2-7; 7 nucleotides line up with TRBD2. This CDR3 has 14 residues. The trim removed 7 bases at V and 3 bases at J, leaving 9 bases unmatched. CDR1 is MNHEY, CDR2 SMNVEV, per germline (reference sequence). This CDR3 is CASKLGREFYEQYF. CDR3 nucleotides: TGTGCCAGCAAACTGGGGAGGGAGTTCTACGAGCAGTACTTC.

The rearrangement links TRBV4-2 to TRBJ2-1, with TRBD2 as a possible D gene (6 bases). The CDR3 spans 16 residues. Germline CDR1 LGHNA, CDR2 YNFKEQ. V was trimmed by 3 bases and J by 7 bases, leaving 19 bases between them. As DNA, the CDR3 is TGTGCCAGCAGCCACCTGAGGCCCGGGGGTTCGAATGAGCAGTTCTTC. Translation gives CASSHLRPGGSNEQFF.

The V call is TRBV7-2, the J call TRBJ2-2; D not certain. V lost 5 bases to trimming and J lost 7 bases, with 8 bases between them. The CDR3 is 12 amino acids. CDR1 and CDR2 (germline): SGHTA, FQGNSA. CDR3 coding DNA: TGTGCCAGCAGCCCAGGCTTCGGGGAGCTGTTTTTT. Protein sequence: CASSPGFGELFF.

The CDR3, as DNA: TGTGCCAGCACTCCGCTAACGGGGGTCTCCTACAATGAGCAGTTCTTC. The encoded protein is CASTPLTGVSYNEQFF. The chain has TRBV25-1 and TRBJ2-1, with D possibly TRBD2 on 6 matching bases. The CDR3 is 16 amino acids. V lost 7 bases and J lost 0, with 16 bases in between. Germline loops: CDR1 MGHDK, CDR2 SYGVNS.

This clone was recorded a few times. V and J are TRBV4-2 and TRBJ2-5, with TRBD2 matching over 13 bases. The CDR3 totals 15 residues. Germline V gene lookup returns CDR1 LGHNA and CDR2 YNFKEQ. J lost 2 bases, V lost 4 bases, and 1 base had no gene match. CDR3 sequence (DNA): TGTGCCAGCAGCCCGGGACTAGCGGGACAAGAGACCCAGTACTTC. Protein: CASSPGLAGQETQYF.

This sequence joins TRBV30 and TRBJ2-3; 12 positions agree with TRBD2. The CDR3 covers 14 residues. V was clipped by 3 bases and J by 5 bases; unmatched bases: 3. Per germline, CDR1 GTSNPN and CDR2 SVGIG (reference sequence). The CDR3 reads CAWSLAGGRDTQYF. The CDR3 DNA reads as TGTGCCTGGAGCCTAGCGGGAGGGCGAGATACGCAGTATTTT.

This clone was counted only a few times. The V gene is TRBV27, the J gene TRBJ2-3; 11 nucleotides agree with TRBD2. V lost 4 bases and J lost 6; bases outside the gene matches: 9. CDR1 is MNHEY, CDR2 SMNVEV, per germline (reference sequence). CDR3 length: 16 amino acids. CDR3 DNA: TGTGCCAGCAGTTCCAATTTAGCGGGAGGGCCCGATACGCAGTATTTT. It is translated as CASSSNLAGGPDTQYF.

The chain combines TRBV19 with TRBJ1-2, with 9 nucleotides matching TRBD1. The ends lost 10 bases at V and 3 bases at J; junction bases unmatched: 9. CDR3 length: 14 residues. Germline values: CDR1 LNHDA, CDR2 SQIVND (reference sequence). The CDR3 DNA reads TGTGCCACTCTACAGGGGGCAGCTGACTATGGCTACACCTTC. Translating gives CATLQGAADYGYTF.

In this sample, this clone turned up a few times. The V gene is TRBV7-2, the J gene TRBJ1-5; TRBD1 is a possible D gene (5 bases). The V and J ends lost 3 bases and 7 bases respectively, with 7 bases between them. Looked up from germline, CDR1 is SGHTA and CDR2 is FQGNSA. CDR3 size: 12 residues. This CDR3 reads CASSLEGQPQHF. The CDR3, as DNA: TGTGCCAGCAGCTTGGAGGGGCAGCCCCAGCATTTT.

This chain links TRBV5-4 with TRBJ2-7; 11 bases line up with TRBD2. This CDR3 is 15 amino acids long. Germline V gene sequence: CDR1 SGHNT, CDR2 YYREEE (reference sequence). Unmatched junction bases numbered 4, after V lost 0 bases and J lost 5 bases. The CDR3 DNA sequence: TGTGCCAGCAGCTTGGCACTAGCGGGAGTCAACGAGCAGTACTTC. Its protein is CASSLALAGVNEQYF.

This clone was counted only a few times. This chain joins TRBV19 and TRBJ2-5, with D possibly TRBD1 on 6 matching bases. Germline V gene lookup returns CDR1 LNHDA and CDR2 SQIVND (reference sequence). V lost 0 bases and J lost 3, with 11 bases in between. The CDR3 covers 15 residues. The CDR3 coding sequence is TGTGCCAGTAGTATAGAGGCAGGGGTGAAAGAGACCCAGTACTTC. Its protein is CASSIEAGVKETQYF.

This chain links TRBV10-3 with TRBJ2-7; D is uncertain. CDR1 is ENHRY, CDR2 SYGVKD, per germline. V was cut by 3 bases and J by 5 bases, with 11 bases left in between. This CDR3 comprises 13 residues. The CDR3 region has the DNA TGTGCCATCAGTGATGGTGGCCCCGACGAGCAGTACTTC. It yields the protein CAISDGGPDEQYF.